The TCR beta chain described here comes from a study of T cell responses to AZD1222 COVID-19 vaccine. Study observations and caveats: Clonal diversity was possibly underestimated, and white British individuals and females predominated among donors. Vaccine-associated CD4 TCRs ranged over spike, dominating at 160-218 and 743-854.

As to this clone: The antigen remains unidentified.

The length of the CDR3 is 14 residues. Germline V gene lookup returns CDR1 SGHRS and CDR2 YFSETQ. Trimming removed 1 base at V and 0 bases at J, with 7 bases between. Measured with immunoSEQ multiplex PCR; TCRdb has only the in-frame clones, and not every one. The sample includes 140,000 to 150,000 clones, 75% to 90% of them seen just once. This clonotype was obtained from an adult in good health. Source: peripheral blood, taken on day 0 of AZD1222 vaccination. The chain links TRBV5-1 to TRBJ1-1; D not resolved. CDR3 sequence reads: CASSLSTLNTEAFF. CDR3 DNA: TGCGCCAGCAGCTTGTCTACGTTGAACACTGAAGCTTTCTTT.